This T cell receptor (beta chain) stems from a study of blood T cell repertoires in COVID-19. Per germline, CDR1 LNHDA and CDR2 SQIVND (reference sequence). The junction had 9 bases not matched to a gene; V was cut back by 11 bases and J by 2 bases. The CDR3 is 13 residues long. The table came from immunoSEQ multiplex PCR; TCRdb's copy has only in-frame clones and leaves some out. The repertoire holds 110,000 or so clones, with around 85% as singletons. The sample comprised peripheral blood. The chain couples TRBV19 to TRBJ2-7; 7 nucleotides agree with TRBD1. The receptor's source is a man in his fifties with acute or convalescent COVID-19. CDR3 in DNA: TGTGCCTCCACCGGGACAGCGACCTACGAGCAGTACTTC. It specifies CASTGTATYEQYF.